One and the same sample provided the 14 T cell receptor beta chains below, sequenced in a study of tumor-infiltrating lymphocytes in localized non-small cell lung cancer. Data came from immunoSEQ multiplex PCR; TCRdb stores just in-frame clones and leaves some out. Of 24,000 or so clones in the sample, just under 70% are singletons; the top ten hold about 15%. The sample comprised lung tumor tissue. The receptor source for this set is a human donor with non-small cell lung cancer.

The chain links TRBV4-2 to TRBJ1-3; 7 nucleotides align to TRBD1. This CDR3 is built from 16 residues. Germline trimming cut 3 bases from V and 4 bases from J; bases unmatched to any gene: 9. Germline V gene sequence: CDR1 LGHNA, CDR2 YNFKEQ. In nucleotides, the CDR3 is TGTGCCAGCAGCCAGGTTGGACAGGCGAGGGGAAACACCATATATTTT. This sequence encodes CASSQVGQARGNTIYF.

This clone has more than one count but fewer than ten. This chain links TRBV2 with TRBJ1-2, with D unresolved. Germline CDR1 is SNHLY and CDR2 is FYNNEI. The CDR3 spans 13 residues. Trimming took 5 bases from V and 4 from J, leaving 11 bases between them. CDR3 amino acids: CASSLQESYGYTF. CDR3 bases: TGTGCCAGCAGTCTTCAGGAGTCCTATGGCTACACCTTC.

The genes are TRBV7-9 and TRBJ1-1; the D is unclear. The germline CDR1 and CDR2 sequences are SEHNR and FQNEAQ (reference sequence). The ends were cut back, 3 bases at V and 2 bases at J, with 19 bases in the middle. The CDR3 covers 17 residues. As DNA, the CDR3 is TGTGCCAGCAGCTTGGGCCTCGTCGGCGGCCGAAACACTGAAGCTTTCTTT. Encoded protein: CASSLGLVGGRNTEAFF. The variable domain in full, completed from reference TRBV7-9 and TRBJ1-1, reads DTGVSQNPRHKITKRGQNVTFRCDPISEHNRLYWYRQTLGQGPEFLTYFQNEAQLEKSRLLSDRFSAERPKGSFSTLEIQRTEQGDSAMYLCASSLGLVGGRNTEAFFGQGTRLTVV.

This clone ranks as medium-sized. V usage is TRBV28 and J usage is TRBJ1-2, with D perhaps matching TRBD1 (5 bases). V gave up 3 bases and J gave up 8 bases, with 13 bases separating them. Germline values: CDR1 MDHEN, CDR2 SYDVKM. This CDR3 region has 13 residues. The CDR3: CASSFGASRGYTF. In nucleotides, the CDR3 is TGTGCCAGCAGTTTTGGGGCCTCCCGGGGCTACACCTTC.

The chain couples TRBV25-1 to TRBJ2-1, with 10 bases that match TRBD2. J was trimmed by 10 bases and V by 1 base; bases with no gene match: 7. Germline V gene sequence: CDR1 MGHDK, CDR2 SYGVNS. The CDR3 totals 15 residues. CDR3: CASSEFSGRAKEQFF. CDR3 nucleotide sequence: TGTGCCAGCAGTGAATTCAGCGGGAGGGCCAAGGAGCAGTTCTTC. Complete variable domain (other parts from reference TRBV25-1 and TRBJ2-1): EADIYQTPRYLVIGTGKKITLECSQTMGHDKMYWYQQDPGMELHLIHYSYGVNSTEKGDLSSESTVSRIRTEHFPLTLESARPSHTSQYLCASSEFSGRAKEQFFGPGTRLTVL.

The V and J genes are TRBV19 and TRBJ1-4; 8 bases line up with TRBD1. V gave up 1 base and J gave up 12 bases; unmatched junction bases: 7. Germline assignment: CDR1 LNHDA and CDR2 SQIVND (reference sequence). CDR3 length equals 14 residues. The CDR3, as DNA: TGTGCCAGTAGTATAGCAGGGGGCACCAAAGAACTGTTTTTT. It yields the protein CASSIAGGTKELFF.

This chain uses TRBV28 with TRBJ2-7; TRBD1 matches at 8 bases. This CDR3 region has 15 residues. The V and J ends lost 5 bases and 2 bases, in that order; junction bases with no gene match: 8. Germline loops: CDR1 MDHEN, CDR2 SYDVKM. The CDR3 nucleotides read TGTGCCAGCAGTCCCAGGGGGCAAGCGGCCTACGAGCAGTACTTC. As protein: CASSPRGQAAYEQYF.

This chain connects TRBV4-1 to TRBJ2-7; D is uncertain. Deletions cut 5 bases from V and 3 bases from J, with 17 bases between. Germline V gene sequence: CDR1 MGHRA, CDR2 YSYEKL. There are 15 residues in the CDR3. The chain's CDR3 is CASSAEDRPIYEQYF. The CDR3 nucleotides read TGCGCCAGCAGCGCTGAGGACCGGCCGATCTACGAGCAGTACTTC.

The rearrangement uses TRBV7-2 and TRBJ1-1; the D gene is possibly TRBD1 (6 bases). Deletions cut 7 bases from V and 1 base from J, with 16 bases between. In germline, CDR1 is SGHTA, CDR2 FQGNSA. This CDR3 has 15 amino acids. The CDR3 spells CASIPPRGGNTEAFF. As DNA, the CDR3 is TGTGCCAGCATCCCCCCCAGGGGCGGGAACACTGAAGCTTTCTTT.

The rearrangement links TRBV23-1 to TRBJ1-5; TRBD1 matches 8 bases. TRBV23-1 is marked as an open reading frame, function uncertain. This CDR3 spans 20 amino acids. The J segment lost 1 base and the V segment lost 0 bases, leaving 14 bases of the junction unmatched. The CDR3 DNA reads TGCGCCAGCAGTCAATCTAGTGGCAGGGGGCTGTCGAGAAGCAATCAGCCCCAGCATTTT. Residues: CASSQSSGRGLSRSNQPQHF.

The J gene is TRBJ2-1, the V gene TRBV11-3; 10 bases are shared with TRBD1. Trimming cost V 4 bases and J 7 bases; bases outside gene matches: 7. The germline gives CDR1 SGHNT, CDR2 YENEEA. This CDR3 region has 15 residues. In nucleotides, the CDR3 is TGTGCCAGCAGCTCCCCCGGGACAGGGGAGAATGAGCAGTTCTTC. This encodes CASSSPGTGENEQFF.

The gene calls are TRBV18 and TRBJ2-7; 8 positions match TRBD1. V dropped 3 bases and J dropped 3; count of bases not matched to a gene: 1. There are 13 residues in the CDR3. The V gene's germline CDR1 is KGHSH and CDR2 LQKENI. The CDR3 DNA is TGTGCCAGCTCACCGGGACAGGTCTACGAGCAGTACTTC. This encodes CASSPGQVYEQYF. The full variable domain, with the rest looked up from reference TRBV18 and TRBJ2-7, is NAGVMQNPRHLVRRRGQEARLRCSPMKGHSHVYWYRQLPEEGLKFMVYLQKENIIDESGMPKERFSAEFPKEGPSILRIQQVVRGDSAAYFCASSPGQVYEQYFGPGTRLTVT.

This rearrangement joins TRBV11-3 to TRBJ1-1, with D uncertain. The germline V gene encodes CDR1 SGHNT and CDR2 YENEEA. The V and J ends lost 5 bases and 1 base respectively, with 8 bases between them. The CDR3 is 13 residues long. CDR3 sequence: CASSNMGNTEAFF. The CDR3 DNA follows: TGTGCCAGCAGCAATATGGGGAACACTGAAGCTTTCTTT.

V is TRBV30 and J is TRBJ1-2; D not certain. The CDR3 runs 15 residues. Germline loops: CDR1 GTSNPN, CDR2 SVGIG (reference sequence). The V end lost 0 bases, the J end lost 4 bases, and 15 bases lay between the germline ends. As DNA, the CDR3 is TGTGCCTGGAGTGTATCAAGGACCGGCCCCTATGGCTACACCTTC. This gives the protein CAWSVSRTGPYGYTF.